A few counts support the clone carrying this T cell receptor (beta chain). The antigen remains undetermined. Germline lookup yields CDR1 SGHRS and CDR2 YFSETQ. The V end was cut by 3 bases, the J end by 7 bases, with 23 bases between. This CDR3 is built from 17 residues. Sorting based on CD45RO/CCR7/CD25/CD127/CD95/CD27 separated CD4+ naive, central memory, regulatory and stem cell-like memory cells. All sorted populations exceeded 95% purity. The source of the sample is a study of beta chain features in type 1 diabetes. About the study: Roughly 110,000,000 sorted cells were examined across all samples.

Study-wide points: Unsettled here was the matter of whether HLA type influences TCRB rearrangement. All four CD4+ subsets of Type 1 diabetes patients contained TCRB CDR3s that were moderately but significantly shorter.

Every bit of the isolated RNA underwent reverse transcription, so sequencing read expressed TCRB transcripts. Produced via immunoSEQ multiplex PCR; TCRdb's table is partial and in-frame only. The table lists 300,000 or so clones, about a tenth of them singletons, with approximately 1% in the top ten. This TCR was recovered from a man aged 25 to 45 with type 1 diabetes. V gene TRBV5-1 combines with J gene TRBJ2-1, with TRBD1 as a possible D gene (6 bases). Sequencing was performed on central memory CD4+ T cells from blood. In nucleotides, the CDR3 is TGCGCCAGCAGCTCGAACCCACAGGGAAGTGGTCGAAATGAGCAGTTCTTC. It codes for CASSSNPQGSGRNEQFF.